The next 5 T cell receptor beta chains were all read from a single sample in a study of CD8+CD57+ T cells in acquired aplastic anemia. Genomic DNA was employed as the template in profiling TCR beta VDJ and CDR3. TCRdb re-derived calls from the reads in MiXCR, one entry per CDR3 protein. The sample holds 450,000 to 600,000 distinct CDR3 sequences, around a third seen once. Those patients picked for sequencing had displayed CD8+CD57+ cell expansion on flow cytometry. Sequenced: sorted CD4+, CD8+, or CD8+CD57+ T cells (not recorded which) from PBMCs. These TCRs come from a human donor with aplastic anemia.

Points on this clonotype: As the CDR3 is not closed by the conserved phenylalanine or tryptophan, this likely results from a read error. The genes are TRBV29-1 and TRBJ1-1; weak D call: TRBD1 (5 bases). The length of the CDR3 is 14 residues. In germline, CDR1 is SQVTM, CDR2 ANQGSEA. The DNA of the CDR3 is TGCGGCGTTGTTCGCGGGACGCCGAACACTGAAGCTTTCTCT. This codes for CGVVRGTPNTEAFS.

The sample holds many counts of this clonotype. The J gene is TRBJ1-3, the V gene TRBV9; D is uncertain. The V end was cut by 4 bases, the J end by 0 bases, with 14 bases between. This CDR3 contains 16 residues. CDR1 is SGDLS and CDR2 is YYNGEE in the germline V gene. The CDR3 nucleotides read TGTGCCAGCAGCCCCAGGACCGCTAACTCTGGAAACACCATATATTTT. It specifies CASSPRTANSGNTIYF. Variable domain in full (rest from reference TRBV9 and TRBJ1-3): DSGVTQTPKHLITATGQRVTLRCSPRSGDLSVYWYQQSLDQGLQFLIQYYNGEERAKGNILERFSAQQFPDLHSELNLSSLELGDSALYFCASSPRTANSGNTIYFGEGSWLTVV.

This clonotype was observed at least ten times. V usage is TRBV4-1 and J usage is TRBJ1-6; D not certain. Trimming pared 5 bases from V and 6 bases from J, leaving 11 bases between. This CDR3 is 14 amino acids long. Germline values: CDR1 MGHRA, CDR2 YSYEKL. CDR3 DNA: TGCGCCAGCAGCGGTTGGGGAGTTAATTCACCCCTCCACTTT. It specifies CASSGWGVNSPLHF.

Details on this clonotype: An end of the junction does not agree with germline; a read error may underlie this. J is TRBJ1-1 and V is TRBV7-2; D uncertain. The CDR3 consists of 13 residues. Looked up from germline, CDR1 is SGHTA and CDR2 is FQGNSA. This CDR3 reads CACSLNSFTEAFF. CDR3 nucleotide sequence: TGTGCCTGCAGCCTAAACAGTTTCACTGAAGCTTTCTTT.

The CDR3 region is CASSSLADRVTEAFF. The CDR3 nucleotides read TGTGCCAGTAGTAGTCTAGCGGACAGGGTAACTGAAGCTTTCTTT. This chain uses TRBV19 with TRBJ1-1; TRBD1 aligns across 8 bases. CDR1 is LNHDA, CDR2 SQIVND, per germline (reference sequence). The CDR3 runs to 15 residues. J gave up 5 bases and V 4 bases, and 9 bases lay outside the gene matches. The whole variable domain, filled in from reference TRBV19 and TRBJ1-1, reads DGGITQSPKYLFRKEGQNVTLSCEQNLNHDAMYWYRQDPGQGLRLIYYSQIVNDFQKGDIAEGYSVSREKKESFPLTVTSAQKNPTAFYLCASSSLADRVTEAFFGQGTRLTVV.